The clone carrying this TCR beta chain has at least ten counts. Its matching antigen is unknown. The CDR3 is made up of 13 amino acids. The V end lost 1 base, the J end lost 2 bases, and 4 bases lay between the germline ends. Germline CDR1 is MNHEY and CDR2 is SVGAGI. TCRdb reprocessed the reads with MiXCR, giving one entry per CDR3 protein. The sample shows about a million distinct CDR3 sequences, around 30% of them seen only once. This sample is drawn from a study of T cell repertoires in cytomegalovirus infection. Findings and limits, study-wide: It was HLA-C-restricted CMV-specific TCR beta clonotypes that dominated the response ex vivo.

This TCR was sampled from a human donor in good health (CMV status not recorded). Some clones in this sample may be carry-over from other donors' samples. This material consisted of cultured CD8+ T cells from PBMCs, taken from culture after CMV antigen stimulation. This rearrangement joins TRBV6-5 to TRBJ2-3; D remains unclear. The CDR3 DNA reads TGTGCCAGCAGTTACTTGGCCACAGATACGCAGTATTTT. It yields the protein CASSYLATDTQYF.